The next 6 T cell receptor beta chains were all read from a single sample in a study of neurological immune-mediated disorders. Time point defined: longitudinal time-point 3. TCRdb reprocessed the 5' RACE reads via MiXCR and lists one record per CDR3 protein. The data contain approximately 48,000 distinct CDR3 sequences, more than 9.5% of them seen just once; the ten biggest clones take up around 9%. Material for sequencing was PBMCs. These receptors were collected from a male donor with HTLV-1-associated myelopathy (HAM/TSP).

This clonotype was seen many times. This chain joins TRBV5-1 and TRBJ2-5, with TRBD1 matching over 10 bases. Trimming removed 3 bases from V and 4 bases from J; junction bases left unmatched: 6. Germline CDR1 and CDR2: SGHRS and YFSETQ. The CDR3 has 15 amino acids. The CDR3 region is CASSSMTGGAETQYF. CDR3 bases: TGCGCCAGCAGCTCGATGACAGGGGGCGCAGAGACCCAGTACTTC.

There are many counts of this clonotype. The V gene is TRBV5-1, the J gene TRBJ1-2; D not certain. Germline CDR1 SGHRS, CDR2 YFSETQ. Trimming stripped 0 bases from V and 2 bases from J, with 5 bases between. The CDR3 consists of 13 residues. CDR3 region: CASSLAGNYGYTF. CDR3 sequence (DNA): TGCGCCAGCAGCTTGGCAGGAAACTATGGCTACACCTTC.

This clonotype has a count of ten or more. J is TRBJ1-5 and V is TRBV20-1, with a weak D call TRBD1 (6 bases). The V gene's germline CDR1 is DFQATT and CDR2 SNEGSKA (reference sequence). Trimming cost V 2 bases and J 4 bases, with 9 bases left between them. The CDR3 sequence is 13 residues long. The CDR3 nucleotides are TGCAGTGCTAGAAGGACAGCGAATCAGCCCCAGCATTTT. This sequence encodes CSARRTANQPQHF.

This clonotype has a count of ten or more. J is TRBJ1-2 and V is TRBV5-1; tentative D call: TRBD1 (5 bases). Germline V gene sequence: CDR1 SGHRS, CDR2 YFSETQ. The V end was cut by 0 bases, the J end by 6 bases, with 12 bases between. The CDR3 sequence is 14 residues long. The CDR3 region has the DNA TGCGCCAGCAGCTTGGTAGTTTGGGGGGATGGCTACACCTTC. Its protein product is CASSLVVWGDGYTF.

The rearrangement links TRBV14 to TRBJ2-5; maybe TRBD2 (6 bases). This CDR3 region has 14 residues. The germline V and J ends were trimmed by 3 bases and 6 bases, with 14 bases remaining between them. CDR1 is SGHDN, CDR2 FVKESK, per germline. DNA of the CDR3: TGTGCCAGCAGCCAGGTGGCGGGGTTGAAGACCCAGTACTTC. Its protein is CASSQVAGLKTQYF.

The table lists this clonotype with many counts. The chain's CDR3 is CASSPDRHYEQYF. CDR3 DNA sequence: TGTGCCAGCAGCCCGGACAGACACTACGAGCAGTACTTC. The V and J genes are TRBV7-9 and TRBJ2-7; tentative D call: TRBD1 (6 bases). The CDR3 has 13 amino acids. Germline V CDR1 and CDR2: SEHNR, FQNEAQ (reference sequence). V gave up 5 bases and J gave up 3 bases, with 11 bases separating them.